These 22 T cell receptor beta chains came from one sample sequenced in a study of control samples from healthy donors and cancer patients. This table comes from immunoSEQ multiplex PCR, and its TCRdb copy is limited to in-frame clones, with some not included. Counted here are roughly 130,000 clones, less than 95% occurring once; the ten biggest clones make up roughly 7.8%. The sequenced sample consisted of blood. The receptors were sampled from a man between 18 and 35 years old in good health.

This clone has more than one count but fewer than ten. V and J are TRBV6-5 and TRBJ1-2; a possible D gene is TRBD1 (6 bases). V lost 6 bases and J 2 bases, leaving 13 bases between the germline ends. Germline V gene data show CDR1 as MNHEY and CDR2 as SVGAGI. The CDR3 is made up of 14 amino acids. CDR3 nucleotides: TGTGCCAGCAGGAAGACAGGTTCAAACTATGGCTACACCTTC. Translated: CASRKTGSNYGYTF.

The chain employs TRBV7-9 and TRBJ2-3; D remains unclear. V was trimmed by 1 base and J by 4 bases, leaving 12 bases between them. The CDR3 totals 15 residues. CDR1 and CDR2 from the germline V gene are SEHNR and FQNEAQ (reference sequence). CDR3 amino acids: CASSLVLVGSDTQYF. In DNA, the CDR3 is TGTGCCAGCAGCTTAGTCCTAGTTGGATCAGATACGCAGTATTTT.

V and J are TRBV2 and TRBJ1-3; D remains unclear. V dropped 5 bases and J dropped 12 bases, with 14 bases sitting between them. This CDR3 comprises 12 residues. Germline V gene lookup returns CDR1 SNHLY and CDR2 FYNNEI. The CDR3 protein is CASSITGSIIYF. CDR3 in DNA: TGTGCCAGCAGTATTACCGGGTCCATCATATATTTT. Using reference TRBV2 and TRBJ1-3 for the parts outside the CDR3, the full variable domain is EPEVTQTPSHQVTQMGQEVILRCVPISNHLYFYWYRQILGQKVEFLVSFYNNEISEKSEIFDDQFSVERPDGSNFTLKIRSTKLEDSAMYFCASSITGSIIYFGEGSWLTVV.

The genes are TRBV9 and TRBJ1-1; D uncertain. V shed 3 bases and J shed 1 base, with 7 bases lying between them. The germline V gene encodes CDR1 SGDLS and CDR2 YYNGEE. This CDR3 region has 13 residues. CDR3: CASSGQKNTEAFF. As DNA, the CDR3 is TGTGCCAGCAGCGGACAAAAGAACACTGAAGCTTTCTTT.

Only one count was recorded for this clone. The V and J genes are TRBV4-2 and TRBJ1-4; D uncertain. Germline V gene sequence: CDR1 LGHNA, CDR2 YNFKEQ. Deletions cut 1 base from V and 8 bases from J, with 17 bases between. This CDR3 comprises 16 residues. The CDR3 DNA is TGTGCCAGCAGCCAAGTGATCATGGGCTCGGGAGAAAAACTGTTTTTT. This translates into CASSQVIMGSGEKLFF.

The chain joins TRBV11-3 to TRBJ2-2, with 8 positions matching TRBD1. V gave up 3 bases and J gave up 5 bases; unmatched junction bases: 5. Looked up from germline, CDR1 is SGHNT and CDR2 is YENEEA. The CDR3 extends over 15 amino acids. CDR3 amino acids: CASSFGQGRTGELFF. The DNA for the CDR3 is TGTGCCAGCAGCTTCGGACAGGGTCGGACCGGGGAGCTGTTTTTT. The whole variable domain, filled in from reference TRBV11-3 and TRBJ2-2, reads EAGVVQSPRYKIIEKKQPVAFWCNPISGHNTLYWYLQNLGQGPELLIRYENEEAVDDSQLPKDRFSAERLKGVDSTLKIQPAELGDSAVYLCASSFGQGRTGELFFGEGSRLTVL.

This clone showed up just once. CDR3 sequence: CASSLDGMNTEAFF. The CDR3 nucleotides are TGCGCCAGCAGCTTAGACGGCATGAACACTGAAGCTTTCTTT. The gene calls are TRBV5-1 and TRBJ1-1; no firm D call. Germline values: CDR1 SGHRS, CDR2 YFSETQ. The CDR3 runs to 14 residues. Trimming removed 2 bases from V and 0 bases from J, with 8 bases in between.

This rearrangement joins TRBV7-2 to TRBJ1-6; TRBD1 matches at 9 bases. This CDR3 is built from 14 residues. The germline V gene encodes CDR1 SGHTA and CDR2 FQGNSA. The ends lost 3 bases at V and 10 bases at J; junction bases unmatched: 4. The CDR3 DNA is TGTGCCAGCAGCTTGGGACAGGGAGTCTCACCCCTCCACTTT. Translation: CASSLGQGVSPLHF.

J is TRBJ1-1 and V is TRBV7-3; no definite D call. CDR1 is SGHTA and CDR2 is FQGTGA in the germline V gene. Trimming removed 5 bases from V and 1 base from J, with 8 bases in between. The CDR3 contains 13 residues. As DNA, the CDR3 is TGTGCCAGCAGCGCAGACACGAACACTGAAGCTTTCTTT. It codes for CASSADTNTEAFF.

CDR3 sequence: CASSPDRFNYGYTF. The CDR3 DNA reads as TGCGCCAGCAGCCCGGACCGCTTCAACTATGGCTACACCTTC. V is TRBV4-1 and J is TRBJ1-2; D gene uncertain. The V gene lost 4 bases and the J gene lost 2 bases, with 11 bases spanning the gap. The CDR3 length is 14 residues. From germline, CDR1 is MGHRA and CDR2 YSYEKL.

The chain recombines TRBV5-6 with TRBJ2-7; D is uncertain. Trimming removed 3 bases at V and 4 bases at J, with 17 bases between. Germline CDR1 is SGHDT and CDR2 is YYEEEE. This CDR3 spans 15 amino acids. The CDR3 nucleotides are TGTGCCAGCAGCTCCTCCGGGTCCGGGTGGTACGAGCAGTACTTC. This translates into CASSSSGSGWYEQYF.

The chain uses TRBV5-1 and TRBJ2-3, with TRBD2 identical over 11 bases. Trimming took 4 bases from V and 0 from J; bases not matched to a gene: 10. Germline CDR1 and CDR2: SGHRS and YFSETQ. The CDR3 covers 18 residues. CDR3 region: CASSLNLLAGASTDTQYF. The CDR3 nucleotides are TGCGCCAGCAGCCTGAACCTACTAGCGGGGGCAAGCACAGATACGCAGTATTTT.

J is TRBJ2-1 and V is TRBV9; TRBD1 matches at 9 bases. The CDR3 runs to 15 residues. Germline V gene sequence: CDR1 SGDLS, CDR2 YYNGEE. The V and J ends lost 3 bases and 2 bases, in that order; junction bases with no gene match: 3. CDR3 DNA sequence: TGTGCCAGCAGCGCCGGGACAGGGACCTACAATGAGCAGTTCTTC. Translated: CASSAGTGTYNEQFF.

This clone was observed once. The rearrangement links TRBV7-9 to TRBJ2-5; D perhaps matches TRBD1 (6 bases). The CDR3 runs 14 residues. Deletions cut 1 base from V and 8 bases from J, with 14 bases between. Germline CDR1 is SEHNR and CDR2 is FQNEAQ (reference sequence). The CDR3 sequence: CASSLDRAAGTQYF. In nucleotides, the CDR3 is TGTGCCAGCAGCTTAGACAGGGCCGCCGGAACCCAGTACTTC.

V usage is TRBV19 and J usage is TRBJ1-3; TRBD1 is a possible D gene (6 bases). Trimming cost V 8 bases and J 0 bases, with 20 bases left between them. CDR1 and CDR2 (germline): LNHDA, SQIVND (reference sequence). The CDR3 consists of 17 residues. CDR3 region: CASQRLQGAFSGNTIYF. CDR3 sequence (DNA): TGTGCCAGTCAAAGGTTACAGGGTGCCTTCTCTGGAAACACCATATATTTT.

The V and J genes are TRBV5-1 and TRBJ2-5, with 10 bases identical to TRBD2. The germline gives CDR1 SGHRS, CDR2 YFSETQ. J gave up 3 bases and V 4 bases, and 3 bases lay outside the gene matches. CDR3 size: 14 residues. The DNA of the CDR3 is TGCGCCAGCAGCCCCGGACTAGCGGAAGAGACCCAGTACTTC. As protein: CASSPGLAEETQYF.

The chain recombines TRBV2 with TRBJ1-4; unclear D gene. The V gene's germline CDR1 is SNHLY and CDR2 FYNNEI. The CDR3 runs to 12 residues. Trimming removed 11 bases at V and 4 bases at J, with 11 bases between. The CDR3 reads CAPDLHNEKLFF. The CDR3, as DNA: TGTGCCCCGGACTTGCATAATGAAAAACTGTTTTTT.

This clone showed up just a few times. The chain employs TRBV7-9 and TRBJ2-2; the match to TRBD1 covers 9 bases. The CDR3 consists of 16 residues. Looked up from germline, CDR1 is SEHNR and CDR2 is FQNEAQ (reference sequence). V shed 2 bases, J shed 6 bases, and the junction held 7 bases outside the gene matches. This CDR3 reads CASSLYGTGSPGELFF. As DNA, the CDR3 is TGTGCCAGCAGCTTATATGGGACAGGGTCCCCCGGGGAGCTGTTTTTT.

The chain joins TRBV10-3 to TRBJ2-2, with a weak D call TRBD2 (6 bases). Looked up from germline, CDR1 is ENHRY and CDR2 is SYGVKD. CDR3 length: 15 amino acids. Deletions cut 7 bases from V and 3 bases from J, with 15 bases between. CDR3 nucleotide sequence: TGTGCCATCAAGTCGGGGGTCGAAGACACCGGGGAGCTGTTTTTT. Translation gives CAIKSGVEDTGELFF.

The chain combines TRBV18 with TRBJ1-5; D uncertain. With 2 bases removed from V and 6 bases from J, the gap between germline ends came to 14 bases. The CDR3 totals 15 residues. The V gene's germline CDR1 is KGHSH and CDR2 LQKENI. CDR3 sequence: CASSPWPGPGQPQHF. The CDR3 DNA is TGTGCCAGCTCACCATGGCCGGGCCCGGGTCAGCCCCAGCATTTT.

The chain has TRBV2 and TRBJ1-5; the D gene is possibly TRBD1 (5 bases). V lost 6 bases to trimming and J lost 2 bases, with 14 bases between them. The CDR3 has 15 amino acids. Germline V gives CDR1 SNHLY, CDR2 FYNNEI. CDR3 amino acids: CASRGDRGGNQPQHF. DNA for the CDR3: TGTGCCAGCAGGGGGGATAGGGGAGGCAATCAGCCCCAGCATTTT.

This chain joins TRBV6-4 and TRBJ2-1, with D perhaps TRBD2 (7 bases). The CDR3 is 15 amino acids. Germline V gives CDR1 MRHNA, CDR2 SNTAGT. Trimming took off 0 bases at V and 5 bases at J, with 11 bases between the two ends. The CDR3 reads CASSDSGGGHNEQFF. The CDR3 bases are TGTGCCAGCAGTGACTCGGGGGGGGGCCACAATGAGCAGTTCTTC.